The entry below gives a single T cell receptor beta chain sequence along with its context. Its antigen is not known. These data belong to a study of cytomegalovirus exposure and HLA in healthy donors. Study results and limitations: In a later analysis, first-cohort TCR clusters were found to tend to co-occur in the approximately 120 validation repertoires.

Per germline, CDR1 MNHEY and CDR2 SVGAGI. This CDR3 is 14 amino acids long. V lost 4 bases to trimming and J lost 4 bases, with 13 bases between them. The donors belonged to the roughly 110-subject validation cohort, separate from the roughly 670-subject first cohort. Clones were read by immunoSEQ multiplex PCR, and TCRdb kept only the in-frame ones, dropping some. The table records over 200,000 clones, about 91% of them present only once. The sequence was collected from a woman aged 18 to 35 in good health and CMV-seronegative. The chain is built from TRBV6-5 and TRBJ1-1, with D tentatively TRBD1 (6 bases). Sample: PBMCs. The CDR3 region is CASSLTGYGTEAFF. The CDR3 bases are TGTGCCAGCAGTTTGACAGGATACGGCACTGAAGCTTTCTTT.